This T cell receptor beta chain was identified during a study of blood T cells in healthy people across ages (dated by TCRdb to 2014 to 2015). In the study overall: In model experiments, template switching captured about one uniquely barcoded TCR beta cDNA molecule for every two T cells. The study measured age-related changes in TCR beta repertoire diversity using deep sequencing normalized with unique cDNA molecular identifiers. The donors were split into four age groups: young (average 16 years), middle-aged (roughly 39), aged (more than 55) and long-lived (roughly 77). Donors of different ages were randomly distributed across sequencing lanes to avoid experimental bias. Using the same blood draw, the study looked at two additional independent replicas of 1 million unique cDNA reads for two donors, one aged 18 to 29 and the other aged 80 or older.

Library prep was done by 5' RACE. The sequencing machine was an Illumina HiSeq 2500. The second PCR ran for roughly 7 to 11 cycles and used a J-beta primer mix along with a sample-barcoded 5' primer. A unique molecular identifier was introduced onto each TCR beta cDNA molecule by a template-switch 5' adaptor carrying 12 random nucleotides. At least 3 million CDR3-containing paired-end reads were obtained from each sample. First-strand cDNA was synthesized from all RNA with the Mint cDNA synthesis kit, primed by a TRBC-specific oligonucleotide. After uracil-DNA glycosylase treatment, a first 18-cycle PCR used universal primers M1SS and BC2_uni_R on all cDNA. As for the original processing: For normalization, 1 million high-quality reads were randomly selected from each sample, with every read carrying a distinct molecular identifier. Reads sharing molecular identifiers were discarded rather than binned into consensus sequences. MiTCR, run with a Q25 quality threshold and the strictest error-elimination algorithm, handled CDR3 identification, clonotype clustering and error correction. A nonparametric unseen species model with Euler transformation was used to estimate lower-bound total TCR beta diversity. TCRdb trimmed the raw reads at Q25, called clones with MiXCR and kept productive beta chains. Every CDR3 protein is listed once, alongside the most common genes and DNA of its rows. The V and J calls and clone size are TCRdb's, not the authors'. This sample has hundreds of thousands of distinct CDR3 sequences in its table, and approximately 59% of those were observed once. The ten largest make up 25% to 30% of the sample.

Donors were around 37 systemically healthy Caucasian individuals from Russia aged roughly 6 to 90 years. Each donor gave 8 to 10 milliliters of peripheral blood, collected into EDTA-treated Vacutainer tubes. PBMCs were isolated by Ficoll-Paque density-gradient centrifugation, with at least 6.5 million obtained per sample. Trizol reagent was used to extract total RNA from PBMCs, with at least 5.5 micrograms per sample. Naive CD45RAhigh/CD27high T cell percentages were measured by flow cytometry on a PBMC aliquot from every donor. The study at large found these results: Compared with the aged group, the long-lived group had more naive CD4+ T cells, fewer expanded clones and increased TCR diversity, a pattern suggesting age selection. There was a strong correlation between observed TCR beta diversity and the percentage of naive T cells measured by flow cytometry. Conclusive comparison of naive and antigen-experienced compartments was prevented by the profiling of bulk unsorted PBMCs. Estimates of total diversity from one million sequenced T cells were regarded as lower bounds and underestimates. As age increased, observed TCR beta diversity per million T cells dropped in a roughly linear way, and a significant reduction was already evident by age about 40. Donor CMV infection status was unknown, potentially confounding age-related changes in expanded clonotypes.

The germline V end is reduced by 6 bases and the J end by 9 bases; junction bases left unmatched: 11. The germline V gene (reference sequence) supplies CDR1 DFQATT and CDR2 SNEGSKA. Reading from cysteine to phenylalanine, the CDR3 counts 15 amino acids. The DNA shown is the 45-base CDR3, in frame from base 1. Only one count was recorded for this clonotype. Its antigen remains unidentified. The sample holds no much larger clone one base away, and base qualities are not on file. The source of this sequence is a man aged 30-40 years in good health. Sequencing was carried out using blood. The rearrangement combines TRBV20-1 with TRBJ2-1, and 13 junction bases match TRBD2. The sequenced DNA: TGCAGTGCCCCACGACTAGCGGGGGGTACGGGTGAGCAGTTCTTC. Protein translation: CSAPRLAGGTGEQFF.